This T cell receptor beta chain was observed in a study of cytomegalovirus exposure and HLA in healthy donors (dated by TCRdb to 2017 to 2019). As for the study more broadly: According to a later analysis, one platform produced both the 110 or so validation repertoires and the 700 or so repertoires of the first cohort. The study was designed to test whether signatures of past pathogen exposure could be identified by cataloging public T cell receptors. Besides the first cohort of approximately 710 subjects, a separate validation cohort made up of 120 different subjects was used. To predict cytomegalovirus infection status, the study brought together high-throughput TCR immunosequencing, statistical association of individual TCRs with disease status, and machine learning. What the study reported, not specific to this receptor: Cytomegalovirus status was reported to be diagnosed by the classifier with high specificity and sensitivity in both the original and validation cohorts. In a later analysis, TCRs clustered in the first cohort were found to also tend to co-occur in the approximately 110 validation repertoires, with about 94% of cluster scores above 0. In vitro tests confirmed that a few of the cytomegalovirus-associated TCR beta chains recognize cytomegalovirus antigens. A total of 150 or so TCR beta chains were listed by the study as associated with cytomegalovirus. The validation cohort had no HLA typing available for a later analysis, so co-occurrence within that cohort was assessed over all 120 or so repertoires. The authors suggested that the approach could potentially be extended to other disease states and immunological phenotypes. While some public TCRs were present in many individuals, most TCR sequences turned up only very rarely across donors.

Donors formed part of the validation cohort, which comprised fewer than 150 subjects and was distinct from the first cohort of under 750 subjects. Details on this clone: Its specific antigen is unknown. Base quality data are lacking; no much larger clone is found one base away.

Libraries were prepared through the immunoSEQ multiplex PCR assay. Processing in the source paper ran as follows. To diagnose cytomegalovirus status from the catalog of TCR beta chain sequences, a statistical classification framework was built. TCRdb carries this immuneACCESS record with in-frame sequences only. Its versions omit some clonotypes, under half of them owing to an unresolved V gene in the studies checked, with the rest unexplained. The V and J calls and the clone size are those of that table, but D and trimming were determined from the DNA. The table for this sample lists over 150,000 clones; 86% of them were counted only once. The leading ten clones occupy roughly 5.8% of the sample. Sequenced: PBMCs. The clonotype was recovered from a woman between 25 and 40 years old in good health and CMV-seronegative.

CDR3 protein: CASSLAYANNEQFF. The DNA sequence is as follows: TGTGCCAGCAGCTTAGCGTACGCGAACAATGAGCAGTTCTTC. Here the chain combines TRBV11-1 and TRBJ2-1; no confident D gene assignment can be made. The CDR3 holds 14 amino acids from the cysteine to the phenylalanine. CDR3 DNA only is kept here, 42 bases in frame from base 1. The junction carries 8 bases between V and J, which are trimmed by 0 bases and 5 bases respectively. The germline V gene (reference sequence) yields SGHAT for CDR1 and FQDESV for CDR2.